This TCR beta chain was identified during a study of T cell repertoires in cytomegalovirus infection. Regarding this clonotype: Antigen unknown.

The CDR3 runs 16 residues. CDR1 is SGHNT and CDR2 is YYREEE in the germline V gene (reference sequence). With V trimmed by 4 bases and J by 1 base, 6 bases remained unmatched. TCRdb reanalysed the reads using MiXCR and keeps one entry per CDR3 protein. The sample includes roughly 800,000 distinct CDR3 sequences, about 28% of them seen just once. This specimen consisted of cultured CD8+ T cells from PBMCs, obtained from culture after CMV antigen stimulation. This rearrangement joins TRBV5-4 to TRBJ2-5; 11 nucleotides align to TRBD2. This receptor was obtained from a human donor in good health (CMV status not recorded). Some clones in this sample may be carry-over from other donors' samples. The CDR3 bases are TGTGCCAGCAGCCATTTAGCGGGGGGGCCCCAAGAGACCCAGTACTTC. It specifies CASSHLAGGPQETQYF.